Detailed here is one TCR beta chain. These data come from a study of T cells expressing NK-cell markers. Study at large: Repertoires of TCR beta were obtained from T cells sorted as CD3+CD56+NKG2C+, CD3+CD56+NKG2C- and CD3+CD56-NKG2C+.

For TCR beta, cDNA was produced by 5'RACE template switching with UMIs. TCRdb re-called the 5' RACE reads and gives one entry per CDR3 protein, without DNA. In total, the table holds 500,000 to 600,000 distinct CDR3 sequences. Sequencing used blood T cells: a sorted CD56 or NKG2C T cell subset, CD4+ or CD8+ T cells, or bulk PBMC T cells (not recorded which). The sequence was obtained from a man younger than 35 in good health.

CDR3: CSESGSGSNEQFF. V is TRBV6-1 and J is TRBJ2-1; the TCRdb D gene call, TRBD2, has no DNA to confirm it. This CDR3 region has 13 residues. The germline CDR1 and CDR2 sequences are MNHNS and SASEGT.